Listed here are 7 T cell receptor beta chains from one sample, sequenced in a study of metastatic and nonmetastatic thyroid tumors. TCRdb re-called the PCR reads through MiXCR. The sample lists approximately 15,000 clones, roughly a quarter seen once, with approximately 8.4% in the top ten. No treatment had been given to any patient before thyroid surgery. Sample: tumor tissue. The source of these receptors is a female donor with papillary thyroid cancer or a benign thyroid nodule (not recorded which). Some clones in this sample may be carry-over from other donors' samples.

This chain links TRBV20-1 with TRBJ2-1; no reliable D call. The CDR3 totals 16 residues. V lost 2 bases and J 1 base, leaving 15 bases between the germline ends. Germline CDR1 reads DFQATT; CDR2 reads SNEGSKA (reference sequence). The CDR3 DNA follows: TGCAGTGCTAGAAGGGTATATACCCGATCCTACAATGAGCAGTTCTTC. It yields the protein CSARRVYTRSYNEQFF.

A few counts support this clone. V gene TRBV28 combines with J gene TRBJ1-1; 7 bases are a match to TRBD1. Per germline, CDR1 MDHEN and CDR2 SYDVKM. With V trimmed by 3 bases and J by 4 bases, 17 bases remained unmatched. The CDR3 runs to 18 residues. CDR3 bases: TGTGCCAGCAGTTTGCCAGCAGGGGGACGTGCTGGGGGCACTGAAGCTTTCTTT. Protein product: CASSLPAGGRAGGTEAFF. Looking up the rest from reference TRBV28 and TRBJ1-1 gives the full variable domain: DVKVTQSSRYLVKRTGEKVFLECVQDMDHENMFWYRQDPGLGLRLIYFSYDVKMKEKGDIPEGYSVSREKKERFSLILESASTNQTSMYLCASSLPAGGRAGGTEAFFGQGTRLTVV.

This chain links TRBV7-2 with TRBJ2-7; D unresolved. Germline CDR1 and CDR2: SGHTA and FQGNSA. Trimming cost V 5 bases and J 6 bases, with 14 bases left between them. CDR3 length equals 13 residues. The chain's CDR3 is CASSLGRNREQYF. The CDR3 coding sequence is TGTGCCAGCAGCCTTGGACGAAACCGCGAGCAGTACTTC.

The CDR3 coding sequence is TGTGCCAGCAGCCCTGCTAGGGGGTACACTGAAGCTTTCTTT. Its protein is CASSPARGYTEAFF. This rearrangement joins TRBV5-8 to TRBJ1-1; a possible D gene is TRBD1 (6 bases). The CDR3 loop spans 14 amino acids. The germline V gene has CDR1 SGHTS and CDR2 YDEGEE. Deletions cut 4 bases from V and 3 bases from J, with 13 bases between.

This clone was counted ten times or more. This chain links TRBV4-2 with TRBJ1-3; D gene uncertain. CDR1 is LGHNA, CDR2 YNFKEQ, per germline. Trimming pared 1 base from V and 0 bases from J, leaving 10 bases between. The CDR3 loop spans 16 amino acids. This chain's CDR3 is CASSQVPGGSGNTIYF. Here the CDR3 DNA reads TGTGCCAGCAGCCAAGTGCCAGGCGGCTCTGGAAACACCATATATTTT.

J is TRBJ2-7 and V is TRBV11-2, with D possibly matching TRBD1 (5 bases). Germline V gene sequence: CDR1 SGHAT, CDR2 FQNNGV. CDR3 length equals 13 residues. Trimming shortened V by 7 bases and J by 0 bases, and 10 bases separated the two germline ends. In nucleotides, the CDR3 is TGTGCCAGCAACTTGGACATCTCCTACGAGCAGTACTTC. Its translation: CASNLDISYEQYF.

This clone turned up a few times. The genes are TRBV6-1 and TRBJ1-1, with TRBD1 matching over 8 bases. This CDR3 comprises 16 residues. Germline loops: CDR1 MNHNS, CDR2 SASEGT. The V gene end was trimmed by 5 bases and the J gene end by 4 bases; junction bases not matched to a gene: 12. DNA for the CDR3: TGTGCCAGCAGTTTGCGGGACAGGTCAATGAGCACTGAAGCTTTCTTT. It encodes CASSLRDRSMSTEAFF.